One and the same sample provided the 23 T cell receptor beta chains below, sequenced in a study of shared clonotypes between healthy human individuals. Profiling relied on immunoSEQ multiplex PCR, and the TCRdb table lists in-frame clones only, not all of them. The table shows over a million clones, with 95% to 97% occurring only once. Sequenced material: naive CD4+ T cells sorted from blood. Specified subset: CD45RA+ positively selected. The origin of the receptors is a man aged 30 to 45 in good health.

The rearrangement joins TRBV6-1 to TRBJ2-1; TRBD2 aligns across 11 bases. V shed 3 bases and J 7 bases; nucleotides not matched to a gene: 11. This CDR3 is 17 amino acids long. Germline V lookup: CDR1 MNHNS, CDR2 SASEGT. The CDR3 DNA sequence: TGTGCCAGCAGTGAGATGATAGCGGGAGGGCCTGTAAATGAGCAGTTCTTC. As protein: CASSEMIAGGPVNEQFF.

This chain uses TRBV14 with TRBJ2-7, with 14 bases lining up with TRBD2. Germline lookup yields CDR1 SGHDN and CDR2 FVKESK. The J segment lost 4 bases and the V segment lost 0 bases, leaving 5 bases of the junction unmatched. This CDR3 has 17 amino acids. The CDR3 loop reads CASSQDLGTSGSYEQYF. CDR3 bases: TGTGCCAGCAGCCAAGATCTCGGGACTAGCGGGAGTTACGAGCAGTACTTC.

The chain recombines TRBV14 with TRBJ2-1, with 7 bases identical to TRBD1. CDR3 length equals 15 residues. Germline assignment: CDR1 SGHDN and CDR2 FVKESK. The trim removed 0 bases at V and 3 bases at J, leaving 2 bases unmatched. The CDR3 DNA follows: TGTGCCAGCAGCCAAGAGACAGGGAACTACAATGAGCAGTTCTTC. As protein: CASSQETGNYNEQFF.

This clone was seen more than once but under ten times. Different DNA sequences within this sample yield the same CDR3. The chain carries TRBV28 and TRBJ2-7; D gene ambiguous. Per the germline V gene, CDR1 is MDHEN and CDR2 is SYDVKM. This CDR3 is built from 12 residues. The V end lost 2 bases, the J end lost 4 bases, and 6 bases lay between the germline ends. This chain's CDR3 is CASSLTLYEQYF. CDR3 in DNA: TGTGCCAGCAGTTTAACCTTATACGAGCAGTACTTC.

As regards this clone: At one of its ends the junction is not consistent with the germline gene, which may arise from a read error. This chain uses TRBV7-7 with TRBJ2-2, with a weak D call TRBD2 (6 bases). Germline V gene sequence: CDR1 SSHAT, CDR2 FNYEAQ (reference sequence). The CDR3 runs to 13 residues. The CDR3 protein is CASSLGTYGELFF. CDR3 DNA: TGTGCTAGCAGCTTAGGGACTTACGGGGAGCTGTTTTTT.

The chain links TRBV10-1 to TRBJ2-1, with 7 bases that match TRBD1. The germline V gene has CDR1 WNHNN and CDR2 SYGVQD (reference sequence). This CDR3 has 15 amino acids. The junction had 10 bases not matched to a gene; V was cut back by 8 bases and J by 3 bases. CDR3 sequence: CASSGVGGIYNEQFF. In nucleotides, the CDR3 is TGCGCCAGCTCTGGGGTAGGGGGCATCTACAATGAGCAGTTCTTC.

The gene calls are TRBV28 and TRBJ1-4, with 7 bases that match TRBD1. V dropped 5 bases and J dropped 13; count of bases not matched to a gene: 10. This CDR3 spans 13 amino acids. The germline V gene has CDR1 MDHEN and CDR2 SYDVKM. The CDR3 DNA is TGTGCCAGCAGTACGGACAGGCCGGGCAGACTGTTTTTT. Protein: CASSTDRPGRLFF.

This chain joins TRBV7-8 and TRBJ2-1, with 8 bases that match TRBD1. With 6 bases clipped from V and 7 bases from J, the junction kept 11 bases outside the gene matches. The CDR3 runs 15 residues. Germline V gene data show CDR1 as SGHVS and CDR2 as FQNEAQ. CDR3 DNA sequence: TGTGCCAGCAGTTACGGACAGGGTGGTGTAAATGAGCAGTTCTTC. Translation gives CASSYGQGGVNEQFF. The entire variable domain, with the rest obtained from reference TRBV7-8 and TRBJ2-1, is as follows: GAGVSQSPRYKVAKRGQDVALRCDPISGHVSLFWYQQALGQGPEFLTYFQNEAQLDKSGLPSDRFFAERPEGSVSTLKIQRTQQEDSAVYLCASSYGQGGVNEQFFGPGTRLTVL.

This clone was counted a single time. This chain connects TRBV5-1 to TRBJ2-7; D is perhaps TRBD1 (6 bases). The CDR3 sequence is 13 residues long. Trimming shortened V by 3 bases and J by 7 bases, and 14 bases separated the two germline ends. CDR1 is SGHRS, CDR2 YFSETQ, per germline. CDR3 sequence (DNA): TGCGCCAGCAGCTCGACAGGTGTTCGGGAGCAGTACTTC. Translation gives CASSSTGVREQYF. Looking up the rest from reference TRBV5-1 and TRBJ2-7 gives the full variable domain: KAGVTQTPRYLIKTRGQQVTLSCSPISGHRSVSWYQQTPGQGLQFLFEYFSETQRNKGNFPGRFSGRQFSNSRSEMNVSTLELGDSALYLCASSSTGVREQYFGPGTRLTVT.

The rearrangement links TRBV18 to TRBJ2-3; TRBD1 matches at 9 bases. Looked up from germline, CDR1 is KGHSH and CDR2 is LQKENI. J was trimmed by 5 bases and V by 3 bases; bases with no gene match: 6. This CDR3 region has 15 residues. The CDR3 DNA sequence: TGTGCCAGCTCACCGAAACAGGGGGCCGGAGATACGCAGTATTTT. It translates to CASSPKQGAGDTQYF.

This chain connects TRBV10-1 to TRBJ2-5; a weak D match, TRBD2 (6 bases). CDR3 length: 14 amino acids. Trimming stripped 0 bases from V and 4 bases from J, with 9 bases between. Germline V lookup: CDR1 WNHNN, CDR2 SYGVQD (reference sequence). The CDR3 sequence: CASSESEGLETQYF. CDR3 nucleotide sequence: TGCGCCAGCAGTGAGTCGGAGGGGTTAGAGACCCAGTACTTC.

CDR3 nucleotide sequence: TGCGCCAGCAGCCCGGGACTAGCGGGGGGAAGGGGTCAAGAGACCCAGTACTTC. It is translated as CASSPGLAGGRGQETQYF. V usage is TRBV5-1 and J usage is TRBJ2-5, with TRBD2 matching over 15 bases. The CDR3 has 18 amino acids. In germline, CDR1 is SGHRS, CDR2 YFSETQ. V lost 4 bases and J lost 2; bases outside the gene matches: 9.

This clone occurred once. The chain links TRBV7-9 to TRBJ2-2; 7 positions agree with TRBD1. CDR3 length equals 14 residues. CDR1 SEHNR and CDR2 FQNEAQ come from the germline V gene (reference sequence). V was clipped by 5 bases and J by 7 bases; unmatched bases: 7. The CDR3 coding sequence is TGTGCCAGCAGCGTACCAGGACAGGTCGGGGAGCTGTTTTTT. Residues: CASSVPGQVGELFF.

As DNA, the CDR3 is TGTGCCAGCAGTGAATATCTAGCGGGAAGGTACGAGCAGTACTTC. Residues: CASSEYLAGRYEQYF. The V and J genes are TRBV25-1 and TRBJ2-7; 9 bases are shared with TRBD2. Trimming removed 0 bases from V and 4 bases from J; junction bases left unmatched: 4. The V gene's germline CDR1 is MGHDK and CDR2 SYGVNS. The CDR3 totals 15 residues.

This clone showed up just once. Here the CDR3 reads CAISSGTSQETQYF. CDR3 in DNA: TGTGCCATCAGCTCCGGGACTTCTCAAGAGACCCAGTACTTC. V is TRBV10-3 and J is TRBJ2-5, with D possibly TRBD2 on 6 matching bases. The CDR3 spans 14 residues. V was trimmed by 6 bases and J by 2 bases, leaving 13 bases between them. The germline gives CDR1 ENHRY, CDR2 SYGVKD.

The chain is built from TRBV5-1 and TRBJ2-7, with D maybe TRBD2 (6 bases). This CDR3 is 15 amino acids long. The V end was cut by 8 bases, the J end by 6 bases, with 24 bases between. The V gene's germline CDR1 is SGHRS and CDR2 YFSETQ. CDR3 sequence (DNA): TGCGCCAGTAGTCAGGTGGGGGGAAAAGGGAGCGAGCAGTACTTC. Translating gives CASSQVGGKGSEQYF. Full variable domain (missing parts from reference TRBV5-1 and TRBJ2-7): KAGVTQTPRYLIKTRGQQVTLSCSPISGHRSVSWYQQTPGQGLQFLFEYFSETQRNKGNFPGRFSGRQFSNSRSEMNVSTLELGDSALYLCASSQVGGKGSEQYFGPGTRLTVT.

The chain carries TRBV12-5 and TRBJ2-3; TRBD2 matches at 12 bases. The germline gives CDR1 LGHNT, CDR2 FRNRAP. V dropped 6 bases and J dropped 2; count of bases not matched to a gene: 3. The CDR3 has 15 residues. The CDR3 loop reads CASGRTSGNTDTQYF. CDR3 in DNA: TGTGCTAGTGGGAGGACTAGCGGGAACACAGATACGCAGTATTTT.

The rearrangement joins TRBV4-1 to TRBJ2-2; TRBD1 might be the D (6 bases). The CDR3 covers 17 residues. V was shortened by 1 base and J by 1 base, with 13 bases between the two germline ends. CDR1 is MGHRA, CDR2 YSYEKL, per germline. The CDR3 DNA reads TGCGCCAGCAGCCAAGCCCCGACAGGAAGGAACACCGGGGAGCTGTTTTTT. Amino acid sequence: CASSQAPTGRNTGELFF.

CDR3 sequence reads: CASRANEKLFF. CDR3 coding DNA: TGTGCCAGCCGGGCGAATGAAAAACTGTTTTTT. The V and J genes are TRBV6-5 and TRBJ1-4, with D hard to call. The V end was cut by 8 bases, the J end by 5 bases, with 6 bases between. This CDR3 comprises 11 residues. Germline-derived CDR1 and CDR2 are MNHEY and SVGAGI.

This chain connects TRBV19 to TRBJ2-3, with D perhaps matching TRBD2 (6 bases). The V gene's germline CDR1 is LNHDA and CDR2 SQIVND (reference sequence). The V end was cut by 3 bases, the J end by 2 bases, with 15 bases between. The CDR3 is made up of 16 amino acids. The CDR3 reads CASSMGRRAYTDTQYF. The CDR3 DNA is TGTGCCAGTAGTATGGGGAGGCGAGCCTACACAGATACGCAGTATTTT.

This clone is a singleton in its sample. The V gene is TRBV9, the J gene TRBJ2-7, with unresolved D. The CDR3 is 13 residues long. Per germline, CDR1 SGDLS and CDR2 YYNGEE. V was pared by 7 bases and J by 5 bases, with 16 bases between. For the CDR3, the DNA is TGTGCCAGCGGGGATCTGTGGGGTGACGAGCAGTACTTC. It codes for CASGDLWGDEQYF. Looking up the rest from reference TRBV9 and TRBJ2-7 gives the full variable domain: DSGVTQTPKHLITATGQRVTLRCSPRSGDLSVYWYQQSLDQGLQFLIQYYNGEERAKGNILERFSAQQFPDLHSELNLSSLELGDSALYFCASGDLWGDEQYFGPGTRLTVT.

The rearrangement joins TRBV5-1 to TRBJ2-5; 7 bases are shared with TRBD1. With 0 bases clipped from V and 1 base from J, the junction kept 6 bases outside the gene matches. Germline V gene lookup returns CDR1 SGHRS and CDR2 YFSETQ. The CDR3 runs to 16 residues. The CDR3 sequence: CASSLVQGEFQETQYF. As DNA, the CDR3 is TGCGCCAGCAGCTTGGTTCAGGGGGAGTTCCAAGAGACCCAGTACTTC.

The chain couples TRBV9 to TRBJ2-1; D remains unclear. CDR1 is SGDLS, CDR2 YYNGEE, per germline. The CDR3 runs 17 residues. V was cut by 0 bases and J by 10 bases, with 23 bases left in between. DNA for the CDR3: TGTGCCAGCAGCGTAGGCCTTGGACCGCCCCATCCCGAAGAGCAGTTCTTC. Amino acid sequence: CASSVGLGPPHPEEQFF.